The present T cell receptor (beta chain) was sequenced within a study of cytomegalovirus exposure and HLA in healthy donors. Study-wide context: Of all 400 or so donors who were genotyped, roughly 81% belonged to the Caucasian-associated ancestry cluster.

The study's findings and limits: A few chains linked to CMV were shown in vitro to be specific for CMV antigens.

Per the germline V gene, CDR1 is MDHEN and CDR2 is SYDVKM. Trimming removed 1 base from V and 3 bases from J; junction bases left unmatched: 9. The CDR3 contains 16 residues. A word on this clone: Antigen specificity is unknown.

The study ran its PCR with 60 Vbeta and 13 Jbeta primers. TCRdb keeps only in-frame clones here, not all; method: immunoSEQ multiplex PCR. The repertoire includes 120,000 or so clones, roughly four fifths of them detected once, and approximately 6.5% sits in the top ten. V is TRBV28 and J is TRBJ2-7, with 7 bases lining up with TRBD1. Material: PBMCs. The source is a middle-aged woman in good health and CMV-seronegative. The CDR3 region has the DNA TGTGCCAGCAGTTTATCACAGGGGTTTCCCGTCTACGAGCAGTACTTC. It specifies CASSLSQGFPVYEQYF.